This TCR beta chain was captured by sequencing in a study of graft-versus-host responses after intestinal transplantation. Across the study: Recipients were given multivisceral, liver-intestinal, or isolated intestinal transplants. The study gave all recipients anti-thymocyte globulin induction, then tacrolimus and steroids for roughly 3 years. Overall study findings and caveats: Circulating GvH clone levels at their peak were associated with HvG declines (early post-transplant).

As to this clone: The antigen is undetermined.

TCRdb keeps only in-frame clones here, not all; method: immunoSEQ multiplex PCR. The sample consists of around 92,000 clones, around 88% of them appearing once. In germline, CDR1 is SGHNT, CDR2 YYREEE (reference sequence). Trimming took 4 bases from V and 2 from J, leaving 22 bases between them. The CDR3 totals 17 residues. This clonotype originated in a human patient who received an intestinal transplant, so some T cells may come from the graft donor. Material: PBMCs, obtained 255 days after intestinal transplant. V is TRBV5-4 and J is TRBJ2-7; D assignment may be TRBD1 or TRBD2 (6 bases each). The CDR3 DNA reads TGTGCCAGCAGCATGGGGGCTCGGGGGCCCCCTACCTACGAGCAGTACTTC. Its translation: CASSMGARGPPTYEQYF.